These 30 T cell receptor beta chains were all obtained from the same sample, sequenced in a study of T-cell memory formation after mild COVID-19. Using its own MiXCR run on the 5' RACE reads, TCRdb lists one record per CDR3 protein. The table lists hundreds of thousands of distinct CDR3 sequences, around 19% of them singletons. The sample comprised PBMCs or a T cell subset sorted from them (not recorded which). Every receptor here comes from an adult woman who had mild COVID-19 (a few samples of this study predate the infection). Cell type and time point are not known.

The chain combines TRBV4-2 with TRBJ2-1; 7 bases are a match to TRBD1. J was trimmed by 4 bases and V by 4 bases; bases with no gene match: 7. CDR1 and CDR2 from the germline V gene are LGHNA and YNFKEQ. The CDR3 totals 15 residues. The CDR3 DNA reads TGTGCCAGCAGCCCACGGGACAGCGATTACAATGAGCAGTTCTTC. It specifies CASSPRDSDYNEQFF.

This clonotype was observed at least ten times. CDR3 amino acids: CASSPSRQSTDTQYF. As DNA, the CDR3 is TGTGCCAGCTCACCATCCCGACAGAGCACAGATACGCAGTATTTT. The rearrangement uses TRBV18 and TRBJ2-3, with D perhaps TRBD1 (5 bases). Germline loops: CDR1 KGHSH, CDR2 LQKENI. This CDR3 region has 15 residues. Trimming pared 2 bases from V and 0 bases from J, leaving 9 bases between. Full variable domain (rest looked up from reference TRBV18 and TRBJ2-3): NAGVMQNPRHLVRRRGQEARLRCSPMKGHSHVYWYRQLPEEGLKFMVYLQKENIIDESGMPKERFSAEFPKEGPSILRIQQVVRGDSAAYFCASSPSRQSTDTQYFGPGTRLTVL.

The genes are TRBV4-2 and TRBJ1-1, with 10 bases aligning to TRBD1. The V segment lost 4 bases and the J segment 1 base; nucleotides outside the gene matches: 18. The CDR3 sequence is 20 residues long. Germline values: CDR1 LGHNA, CDR2 YNFKEQ. The DNA of the CDR3 is TGTGCCAGCAGCCGCCTTGCAGTAGGGGGGACAGGGGCAGAGAACACTGAAGCTTTCTTT. This gives the protein CASSRLAVGGTGAENTEAFF.

This clonotype was counted between two and nine times. This chain connects TRBV6-5 to TRBJ1-2, with 7 bases aligning to TRBD1. V gave up 4 bases and J gave up 2 bases; unmatched junction bases: 10. The CDR3 is 16 residues long. Germline assignment: CDR1 MNHEY and CDR2 SVGAGI. The CDR3 sequence is CASSSRDGTENYGYTF. CDR3 DNA sequence: TGTGCCAGCAGTTCGAGGGACGGGACAGAAAACTATGGCTACACCTTC.

This clonotype was seen more than once but under ten times. V and J are TRBV19 and TRBJ1-1; D unresolved. CDR3 length: 13 amino acids. Deletions cut 3 bases from V and 0 bases from J, with 5 bases between. Germline-derived CDR1 and CDR2 are LNHDA and SQIVND (reference sequence). The CDR3 DNA sequence: TGTGCCAGTAGTATCATGGTGAACACTGAAGCTTTCTTT. Protein: CASSIMVNTEAFF.

This clonotype was observed a few times. This CDR3 is CASSVASGELFF. CDR3 DNA: TGTGCCAGCAGCGTAGCTTCAGGGGAGCTGTTTTTT. V usage is TRBV9 and J usage is TRBJ2-2; D call uncertain. The CDR3 is 12 amino acids. Germline V gene data show CDR1 as SGDLS and CDR2 as YYNGEE. Deletions cut 0 bases from V and 8 bases from J, with 5 bases between.

The chain has TRBV27 and TRBJ2-4; D is uncertain. V lost 5 bases and J lost 6, with 14 bases in between. Germline CDR1 reads MNHEY; CDR2 reads SMNVEV (reference sequence). The CDR3 contains 14 residues. CDR3 coding DNA: TGTGCCAGCAGTCCGGATACGGGTCGAAACATTCAGTACTTC. It encodes CASSPDTGRNIQYF.

DNA of the CDR3: TGCAGTGCTAGAGATGTTGGACATGGCCAGCAGCCCCAGCATTTT. Residues: CSARDVGHGQQPQHF. V usage is TRBV20-1 and J usage is TRBJ1-5; D is possibly TRBD1 (5 bases). The germline V and J ends were trimmed by 0 bases and 7 bases, with 16 bases remaining between them. Germline values: CDR1 DFQATT, CDR2 SNEGSKA (reference sequence). CDR3 length: 15 residues.

This chain uses TRBV12-3 or TRBV12-4 with TRBJ2-3, with 14 nucleotides matching TRBD2. The V gene end was trimmed by 3 bases and the J gene end by 4 bases; junction bases not matched to a gene: 3. The CDR3 length is 16 residues. The CDR3 region is CASSLGLAGAADTQYF. The DNA of the CDR3 is TGTGCCAGCAGTTTGGGACTAGCGGGAGCGGCAGATACGCAGTATTTT.

This clonotype was counted a few times. The rearrangement joins TRBV18 to TRBJ1-2, with D perhaps TRBD1 (5 bases). This CDR3 contains 13 residues. V lost 3 bases and J lost 2, with 7 bases in between. Germline V gene lookup returns CDR1 KGHSH and CDR2 LQKENI. DNA for the CDR3: TGTGCCAGCTCACCGACAGAGAACTATGGCTACACCTTC. Encoded protein: CASSPTENYGYTF.

This clonotype was picked up a small number of times. V and J are TRBV29-1 and TRBJ2-7, with 9 nucleotides matching TRBD2. CDR1 and CDR2 (germline): SQVTM, ANQGSEA. V lost 4 bases to trimming and J lost 5 bases; unmatched junction nucleotides: 15. The CDR3 spans 16 residues. In DNA form, the CDR3 reads TGCAGCGTTGGGGGAATACAGCGGGAGGTAGGAGACGAGCAGTACTTC. Protein product: CSVGGIQREVGDEQYF.

Only a few counts were recorded for this clonotype. V and J are TRBV4-3 and TRBJ2-3, with TRBD2 matching 11 bases. The germline V gene has CDR1 LGHNA and CDR2 YSLEER. The CDR3 has 15 residues. V shed 0 bases and J 5 bases; nucleotides not matched to a gene: 1. DNA of the CDR3: TGCGCCAGCAGCCAAGAACTAGCGGGAGTAGATACGCAGTATTTT. Protein: CASSQELAGVDTQYF.

This clonotype turned up a few times. This chain uses TRBV29-1 with TRBJ1-1; tentatively, D is TRBD1 (5 bases). The CDR3 runs to 12 residues. Trimming removed 7 bases from V and 4 bases from J, with 13 bases in between. CDR1 is SQVTM, CDR2 ANQGSEA, per germline. The CDR3 region has the DNA TGCAGCGGAAGACAGTGGAGCACTGAAGCTTTCTTT. Protein: CSGRQWSTEAFF. The full variable domain, in which reference TRBV29-1 and TRBJ1-1 provide the parts outside the CDR3, is SAVISQKPSRDICQRGTSLTIQCQVDSQVTMMFWYRQQPGQSLTLIATANQGSEATYESGFVIDKFPISRPNLTFSTLTVSNMSPEDSSIYLCSGRQWSTEAFFGQGTRLTVV.

This clonotype was seen a few times. J is TRBJ1-2 and V is TRBV9, with D perhaps matching TRBD1 (6 bases). CDR1 is SGDLS and CDR2 is YYNGEE in the germline V gene. There are 15 residues in the CDR3. Trimming took off 4 bases at V and 4 bases at J, with 17 bases between the two ends. The CDR3 protein is CASSPMRGSPYGYTF. CDR3 bases: TGTGCCAGCAGCCCCATGAGGGGGTCCCCCTATGGCTACACCTTC.

This clonotype was seen only a few times. J is TRBJ2-5 and V is TRBV12-3 or TRBV12-4; 13 bases fit TRBD2. The CDR3 totals 16 residues. The V segment lost 5 bases and the J segment 4 bases; nucleotides outside the gene matches: 7. CDR3 coding DNA: TGTGCCAGCAGTCTCGGACTAGCGGGAGTTCGAGAGACCCAGTACTTC. Residues: CASSLGLAGVRETQYF.

V and J are TRBV6-5 and TRBJ2-3; a weak D match, TRBD2 (5 bases). This CDR3 region has 20 residues. Germline V gene data show CDR1 as MNHEY and CDR2 as SVGAGI. The V end lost 5 bases, the J end lost 1 base, and 28 bases lay between the germline ends. The CDR3 is CASSTLRGFRFGSGTDTQYF. CDR3 in DNA: TGTGCCAGCAGTACCCTGCGAGGGTTTAGGTTTGGTTCTGGCACAGATACGCAGTATTTT.

The table lists this clonotype with a few counts. The chain has TRBV5-1 and TRBJ1-2, with a weak D call TRBD1 (6 bases). The CDR3 consists of 14 residues. Germline V gene data show CDR1 as SGHRS and CDR2 as YFSETQ. Between the trimmed V and J ends, which lost 4 bases and 4 bases, there was a span of 14 bases. CDR3 bases: TGCGCCAGCAGCCTATCGGCAGGGGCCTATGGCTACACCTTC. Its translation is CASSLSAGAYGYTF.

The CDR3 nucleotides are TGTGCCAGCAGCCAGGAGGACCAAGAGACCCAGTACTTC. Translated: CASSQEDQETQYF. V and J are TRBV4-2 and TRBJ2-5; a weak D match, TRBD2 (5 bases). The germline V gene encodes CDR1 LGHNA and CDR2 YNFKEQ. V lost 3 bases and J 0 bases, leaving 5 bases between the germline ends. The CDR3 runs to 13 residues.

This clonotype occurred many times. An end of the junction does not agree with germline; a read error may underlie this. The chain uses TRBV7-9 and TRBJ2-7, with TRBD2 matching over 10 bases. This CDR3 comprises 21 residues. CDR1 is SEHNR and CDR2 is FQNEAQ in the germline V gene (reference sequence). The CDR3 bases are TGTGCCAGCAGCCTAGCGGGGGTAGGAGGTTCCAGGGCACCAACTTTCTACGAGCAGTACTTC. Translating gives CASSLAGVGGSRAPTFYEQYF.

The gene calls are TRBV5-8 and TRBJ1-1; the D is unclear. The V gene lost 0 bases and the J gene lost 1 base, with 10 bases spanning the gap. Per the germline V gene, CDR1 is SGHTS and CDR2 is YDEGEE. CDR3 length equals 15 residues. The CDR3 sequence: CASSLGKWRNTEAFF. CDR3 nucleotides: TGTGCCAGCAGCTTGGGGAAGTGGCGGAACACTGAAGCTTTCTTT.

The chain couples TRBV12-3 or TRBV12-4 to TRBJ2-5; tentative D call: TRBD2 (7 bases). Trimming removed 7 bases from V and 5 bases from J, with 17 bases in between. This CDR3 comprises 14 residues. CDR3 in amino acids: CASKFTGGMETQYF. The CDR3, as DNA: TGTGCCAGCAAGTTTACGGGGGGCATGGAGACCCAGTACTTC.

The chain combines TRBV7-9 with TRBJ2-5; 8 nucleotides match TRBD2. V was clipped by 5 bases and J by 4 bases; unmatched bases: 12. This CDR3 is 16 amino acids long. CDR1 is SEHNR, CDR2 FQNEAQ, per germline (reference sequence). The CDR3 coding sequence is TGTGCCAGCAGCCTCGATATGGGACTAGTGGGAGAGACCCAGTACTTC. It translates to CASSLDMGLVGETQYF.

This clonotype turned up a few times. The genes are TRBV5-1 and TRBJ2-2; D ambiguous. This CDR3 is built from 14 residues. Trimming removed 0 bases at V and 4 bases at J, with 7 bases between. Germline assignment: CDR1 SGHRS and CDR2 YFSETQ. The CDR3 DNA follows: TGCGCCAGCAGCTTGGATGCCTTCACCGGGGAGCTGTTTTTT. This encodes CASSLDAFTGELFF. The full variable domain, completed using reference TRBV5-1 and TRBJ2-2, is KAGVTQTPRYLIKTRGQQVTLSCSPISGHRSVSWYQQTPGQGLQFLFEYFSETQRNKGNFPGRFSGRQFSNSRSEMNVSTLELGDSALYLCASSLDAFTGELFFGEGSRLTVL.

The rearrangement links TRBV9 to TRBJ2-3; D is undetermined. V dropped 2 bases and J dropped 6 bases, with 10 bases sitting between them. Germline V gene sequence: CDR1 SGDLS, CDR2 YYNGEE. This CDR3 is 13 amino acids long. CDR3 sequence (DNA): TGTGCCAGCAGCGTCGAAGCCCAGGATACGCAGTATTTT. Its translation: CASSVEAQDTQYF.

This clonotype was recorded a few times. CDR3 DNA sequence: TGTGCCAGCAGCCCCCAAGGAGGGGGCTATAGCAATCAGCCCCAGCATTTT. Encoded protein: CASSPQGGGYSNQPQHF. The chain joins TRBV7-2 to TRBJ1-5, with 7 bases identical to TRBD1. CDR1 is SGHTA, CDR2 FQGNSA, per germline. This CDR3 comprises 17 residues. The V segment lost 5 bases and the J segment 0 bases; nucleotides outside the gene matches: 10.

Only a few counts were recorded for this clonotype. The chain has TRBV11-1 and TRBJ2-2; a possible D gene is TRBD1 (6 bases). The CDR3 has 18 residues. Germline V lookup: CDR1 SGHAT, CDR2 FQDESV (reference sequence). The ends were cut back, 2 bases at V and 2 bases at J, with 18 bases in the middle. DNA of the CDR3: TGTGCCAGCAGCTTAAGGCCAACCGGGACACCTAACACCGGGGAGCTGTTTTTT. Its translation is CASSLRPTGTPNTGELFF.

This clonotype turned up a few times. The rearrangement uses TRBV6-1 and TRBJ2-1; D might be TRBD1 or TRBD2, each matching 5 bases. The ends were cut back, 7 bases at V and 3 bases at J, with 10 bases in the middle. The germline CDR1 and CDR2 sequences are MNHNS and SASEGT. The CDR3 has 13 residues. This CDR3 is CASKQEDYNEQFF. In DNA form, the CDR3 reads TGTGCCAGCAAACAGGAGGACTACAATGAGCAGTTCTTC.

This clonotype has just a few counts. The chain recombines TRBV20-1 with TRBJ1-2, with 8 bases that match TRBD1. The CDR3 is 14 residues long. V lost 0 bases and J lost 2; bases outside the gene matches: 2. CDR1 and CDR2 from the germline V gene are DFQATT and SNEGSKA (reference sequence). CDR3 sequence reads: CSARDGTGNYGYTF. The CDR3, as DNA: TGCAGTGCTAGAGATGGGACAGGCAACTATGGCTACACCTTC.

This clonotype was seen a few times. The V gene is TRBV5-5, the J gene TRBJ2-7; 7 nucleotides agree with TRBD1. CDR3 size: 14 residues. V lost 4 bases and J lost 2; bases outside the gene matches: 6. Germline CDR1 is SGHKS and CDR2 is YYEKEE (reference sequence). CDR3 DNA sequence: TGTGCCAGCAGCCTATGGGACAGTGCCTACGAGCAGTACTTC. Translation: CASSLWDSAYEQYF.

The chain combines TRBV2 with TRBJ1-2, with D possibly TRBD1 on 5 matching bases. The length of the CDR3 is 18 residues. Germline assignment: CDR1 SNHLY and CDR2 FYNNEI. V lost 5 bases and J lost 6, with 28 bases in between. The CDR3: CASSKGVGRTRKVDGYTF. The CDR3 DNA is TGTGCCAGCAGTAAGGGTGTGGGGCGTACTCGAAAAGTGGATGGCTACACCTTC. Drawing the rest from reference TRBV2 and TRBJ1-2, the complete variable domain is EPEVTQTPSHQVTQMGQEVILRCVPISNHLYFYWYRQILGQKVEFLVSFYNNEISEKSEIFDDQFSVERPDGSNFTLKIRSTKLEDSAMYFCASSKGVGRTRKVDGYTFGSGTRLTVV.